Each of the 20 T cell receptor beta chains below was sequenced from the same sample in a study of blood T cell repertoires in COVID-19. Profiled with immunoSEQ multiplex PCR; TCRdb holds only in-frame clones, not every one. The sample lists 220,000 or so clones; roughly four fifths were seen once. Specimen: PBMCs or T cells enriched from blood (not recorded which). The receptors shown here come from a middle-aged woman with acute COVID-19.

V gene TRBV7-9 combines with J gene TRBJ1-1; no firm D call. The germline CDR1 and CDR2 sequences are SEHNR and FQNEAQ (reference sequence). Trimming cost V 5 bases and J 3 bases, with 10 bases left between them. The CDR3 totals 13 residues. The CDR3 sequence is CASSPRRDTEAFF. The CDR3 region has the DNA TGTGCCAGCAGCCCGAGGAGGGACACTGAAGCTTTCTTT.

This chain connects TRBV9 to TRBJ1-2; a possible D gene is TRBD1 (6 bases). In germline, CDR1 is SGDLS, CDR2 YYNGEE. V shed 3 bases and J shed 2 bases, with 14 bases lying between them. This CDR3 has 15 amino acids. The CDR3 region has the DNA TGTGCCAGCAGCGCCCACAGGGTAGGAAACTATGGCTACACCTTC. This encodes CASSAHRVGNYGYTF.

The chain combines TRBV30 with TRBJ2-1; D is possibly TRBD2 (6 bases). Germline assignment: CDR1 GTSNPN and CDR2 SVGIG (reference sequence). CDR3 length equals 14 residues. V lost 4 bases to trimming and J lost 4 bases, with 14 bases between them. Here the CDR3 DNA reads TGTGCCTGGAATGGAATTAGCGGATACAATGAGCAGTTCTTC. Its protein is CAWNGISGYNEQFF.

V usage is TRBV6-6 and J usage is TRBJ2-3; 12 nucleotides align to TRBD2. V trimming: 5 bases; J trimming: 3 bases; junction bases outside the gene matches: 9. The CDR3 covers 17 residues. The V gene's germline CDR1 is MNHNY and CDR2 SVGAGI (reference sequence). CDR3 sequence: CASSRFAGTSGTDTQYF. The CDR3 coding sequence is TGTGCCAGCAGTAGATTCGCCGGGACTAGCGGGACAGATACGCAGTATTTT.

V gene TRBV10-1 combines with J gene TRBJ2-3, with D tentatively TRBD1 (6 bases). Per the germline V gene, CDR1 is WNHNN and CDR2 is SYGVQD (reference sequence). This CDR3 contains 14 residues. V lost 0 bases and J lost 4, with 8 bases in between. CDR3 sequence (DNA): TGCGCCAGCAGTGAGTCGACAGGATCAGATACGCAGTATTTT. Translated: CASSESTGSDTQYF.

This clone was recorded a few times. The genes are TRBV27 and TRBJ2-3; TRBD1 is a possible D gene (5 bases). The V and J ends lost 5 bases and 2 bases respectively, with 11 bases between them. Germline CDR1 reads MNHEY; CDR2 reads SMNVEV (reference sequence). The CDR3 runs 14 residues. CDR3 DNA: TGTGCCAGCAGTCCCCTAGGGGCCACAGATACGCAGTATTTT. Its translation: CASSPLGATDTQYF.

This chain joins TRBV18 and TRBJ1-2; 9 nucleotides line up with TRBD1. Looked up from germline, CDR1 is KGHSH and CDR2 is LQKENI. J lost 3 bases, V lost 0 bases, and 14 bases had no gene match. There are 19 residues in the CDR3. The CDR3 protein is CASSPPRALGQGPHYGYTF. DNA for the CDR3: TGTGCCAGCTCACCACCGAGGGCTTTGGGACAGGGCCCGCACTATGGCTACACCTTC.

The chain couples TRBV6-5 to TRBJ1-3, with D possibly TRBD1 on 5 matching bases. Looked up from germline, CDR1 is MNHEY and CDR2 is SVGAGI. The CDR3 consists of 15 residues. V lost 8 bases and J lost 3, with 17 bases in between. Here the CDR3 reads CASSGGVLRGNTIYF. In nucleotides, the CDR3 is TGTGCCAGCTCGGGGGGAGTGTTACGTGGAAACACCATATATTTT.

The J gene is TRBJ1-1, the V gene TRBV7-9; TRBD1 is a possible D gene (5 bases). Trimming left V 5 bases short and J 8 bases short, with 15 bases between. This CDR3 region has 13 residues. Per germline, CDR1 SEHNR and CDR2 FQNEAQ (reference sequence). In DNA, the CDR3 is TGTGCCAGCAGCCCGGACACCGCACCCGAAGCTTTCTTT. Protein sequence: CASSPDTAPEAFF.

The genes are TRBV9 and TRBJ2-3; 13 bases are a match to TRBD2. The CDR3 spans 15 residues. Losses at the gene ends were 3 bases for V and 6 bases for J; bases not matched to a gene: 4. CDR1 and CDR2 (germline): SGDLS, YYNGEE. The CDR3 loop is CASSGVTSGRDTQYF. CDR3 bases: TGTGCCAGCAGCGGAGTGACTAGCGGGAGGGATACGCAGTATTTT.

The CDR3 DNA sequence: TGTGCCAGCAGTTCCGGGGCTAGCGGGAGTTACGAGCAGTACTTC. Translation gives CASSSGASGSYEQYF. The rearrangement links TRBV27 to TRBJ2-7, with 10 bases identical to TRBD2. Germline V gives CDR1 MNHEY, CDR2 SMNVEV (reference sequence). J lost 4 bases, V lost 4 bases, and 7 bases had no gene match. The CDR3 extends over 15 amino acids.

In this sample, this clone turned up once. The rearrangement joins TRBV4-3 to TRBJ2-7; 8 bases fit TRBD2. With V trimmed by 1 base and J by 5 bases, 4 bases remained unmatched. Germline assignment: CDR1 LGHNA and CDR2 YSLEER. This CDR3 spans 14 amino acids. The CDR3 nucleotides are TGCGCCAGCAGCCAAGGAGCGGGGGACGACGAGCAGTACTTC. It encodes CASSQGAGDDEQYF.

This chain connects TRBV9 to TRBJ2-2, with 11 bases matching TRBD2. Per the germline V gene, CDR1 is SGDLS and CDR2 is YYNGEE. The CDR3 consists of 19 residues. J gave up 3 bases and V 0 bases, and 10 bases lay outside the gene matches. CDR3 region: CASSVAPSGRSWDTGELFF. CDR3 bases: TGTGCCAGCAGCGTAGCTCCTAGCGGGAGGTCTTGGGACACCGGGGAGCTGTTTTTT.

CDR3 sequence: CASRLAGGTEAFF. CDR3 nucleotide sequence: TGTGCCAGCAGACTAGCAGGGGGCACTGAAGCTTTCTTT. The V gene is TRBV28, the J gene TRBJ1-1; 7 nucleotides line up with TRBD1. The ends lost 6 bases at V and 4 bases at J; junction bases unmatched: 5. CDR3 length: 13 amino acids. Germline values: CDR1 MDHEN, CDR2 SYDVKM.

This chain links TRBV6-2 or TRBV6-3 with TRBJ1-4; D unresolved. There are 16 residues in the CDR3. The germline V gene has CDR1 MNHEY and CDR2 SVGEGT. Between the trimmed V and J ends, which lost 6 bases and 6 bases, there was a span of 20 bases. DNA for the CDR3: TGTGCCAGCAGCTCCATCCCGACCCGACTTGATGAAAAACTGTTTTTT. Translated, it gives CASSSIPTRLDEKLFF.

The chain is built from TRBV3-1 (or the pseudogene TRBV3-2) and TRBJ2-2; 8 bases fit TRBD1. Germline CDR1 and CDR2: LGHDT and YNNKEL (reference sequence). J gave up 1 base and V 3 bases, and 1 base lay outside the gene matches. The CDR3 is 15 residues long. This CDR3 is CASSQDRVNTGELFF. Written as DNA, the CDR3 is TGTGCCAGCAGCCAGGACAGGGTGAACACCGGGGAGCTGTTTTTT.

With regard to this clone: Other DNA sequences within the sample encode an identical CDR3. The chain has TRBV5-1 and TRBJ1-1; D is undetermined. CDR3 length: 14 amino acids. Trimming removed 0 bases at V and 1 base at J, with 7 bases between. CDR1 SGHRS and CDR2 YFSETQ come from the germline V gene. This CDR3 is CASSLGGGNTEAFF. CDR3 coding DNA: TGCGCCAGCAGCTTGGGGGGAGGGAACACTGAAGCTTTCTTT.

The chain uses TRBV5-5 and TRBJ1-4; the D is unclear. With 1 base removed from V and 12 bases from J, the gap between germline ends came to 16 bases. Germline loops: CDR1 SGHKS, CDR2 YYEKEE (reference sequence). This CDR3 comprises 14 residues. CDR3 nucleotides: TGTGCCAGCAGCTTGATGACACGGGGTCGGGAACTGTTTTTT. This codes for CASSLMTRGRELFF. Filled out from reference TRBV5-5 and TRBJ1-4, the complete variable domain reads DAGVTQSPTHLIKTRGQQVTLRCSPISGHKSVSWYQQVLGQGPQFIFQYYEKEERGRGNFPDRFSARQFPNYSSELNVNALLLGDSALYLCASSLMTRGRELFFGSGTQLSVL.

The V call is TRBV27, the J call TRBJ2-7; D remains ambiguous. This CDR3 region has 15 residues. Trimming left V 0 bases short and J 3 bases short, with 12 bases between. CDR1 and CDR2 (germline): MNHEY, SMNVEV (reference sequence). The CDR3 sequence: CASSLSAAGIYEQYF. CDR3 DNA: TGTGCCAGCAGTTTATCCGCAGCAGGCATCTACGAGCAGTACTTC.

In its sample, this clone was seen a few times. The chain couples TRBV9 to TRBJ2-7, with D tentatively TRBD2 (6 bases). Looked up from germline, CDR1 is SGDLS and CDR2 is YYNGEE. The CDR3 is made up of 14 amino acids. With 4 bases removed from V and 2 bases from J, the gap between germline ends came to 13 bases. DNA of the CDR3: TGTGCCAGCAGCCCGGGACTGCGCACCTACGAGCAGTACTTC. This translates into CASSPGLRTYEQYF.